Described below is a single TCR beta chain sequence and its context. As yet, its antigen is unknown. Profiling that covered TCR beta VDJ and CDR3 relied on genomic DNA as its template. TCRdb re-analysed the reads in MiXCR, keeping a single row per CDR3 protein. The sample contains approximately 380,000 distinct CDR3 sequences, around 68% of which appear only once. The data are from a study of CD8+CD57+ T cells in acquired aplastic anemia. About the research overall: Recorded DNA amounts for sorted CD4+ and CD8+ cells had an average of around 3.5 ug. The average read count for CD4+ cells in healthy donors was 10 million to 12 million.

Study-wide results and caveats: A set of some 28 CD8+ CDR3 sequences was shared between patients and controls, and these sequences appeared highly expressed in patients.

This TCR came from a human donor in good health, serving as a control. The specimen was sorted CD4+, CD8+, or CD8+CD57+ T cells (not recorded which) from PBMCs.

The CDR3 nucleotides are TGTGCCAGCGCCCTCCCGGCGGCAGGGTACAACGAGCAGTACTTC. Its protein product is CASALPAAGYNEQYF. The gene calls are TRBV2 and TRBJ2-1; D might be TRBD1 (5 bases). The J call is uncertain, as TRBJ2-7 better fits the DNA end. This CDR3 is built from 15 residues. The germline gives CDR1 SNHLY, CDR2 FYNNEI.